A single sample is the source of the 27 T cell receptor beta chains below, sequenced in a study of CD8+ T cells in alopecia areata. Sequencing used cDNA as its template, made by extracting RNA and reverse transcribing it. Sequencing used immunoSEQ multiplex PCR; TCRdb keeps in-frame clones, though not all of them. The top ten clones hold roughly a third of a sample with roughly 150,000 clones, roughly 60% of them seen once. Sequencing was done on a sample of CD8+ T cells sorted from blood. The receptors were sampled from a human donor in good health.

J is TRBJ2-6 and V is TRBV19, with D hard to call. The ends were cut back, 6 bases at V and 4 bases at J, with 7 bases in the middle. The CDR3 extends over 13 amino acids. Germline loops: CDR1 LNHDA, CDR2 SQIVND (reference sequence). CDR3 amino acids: CASSWSGANVLTF. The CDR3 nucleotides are TGTGCCAGTAGCTGGTCCGGGGCCAACGTCCTGACTTTC. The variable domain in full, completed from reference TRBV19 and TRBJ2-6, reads DGGITQSPKYLFRKEGQNVTLSCEQNLNHDAMYWYRQDPGQGLRLIYYSQIVNDFQKGDIAEGYSVSREKKESFPLTVTSAQKNPTAFYLCASSWSGANVLTFGAGSRLTVL.

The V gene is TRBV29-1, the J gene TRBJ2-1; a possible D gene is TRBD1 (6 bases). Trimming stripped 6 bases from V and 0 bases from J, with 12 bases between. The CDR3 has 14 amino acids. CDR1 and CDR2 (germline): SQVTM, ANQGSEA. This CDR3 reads CSVAGDSSYNEQFF. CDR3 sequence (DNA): TGCAGCGTGGCAGGGGATAGCTCCTACAATGAGCAGTTCTTC.

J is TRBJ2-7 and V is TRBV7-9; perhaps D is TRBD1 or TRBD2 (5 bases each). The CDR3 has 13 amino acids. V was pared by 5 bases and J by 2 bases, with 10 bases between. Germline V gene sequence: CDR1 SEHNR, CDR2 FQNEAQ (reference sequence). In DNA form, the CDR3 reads TGTGCCAGCAGCGATCGGGGCGCCTACGAGCAGTACTTC. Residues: CASSDRGAYEQYF.

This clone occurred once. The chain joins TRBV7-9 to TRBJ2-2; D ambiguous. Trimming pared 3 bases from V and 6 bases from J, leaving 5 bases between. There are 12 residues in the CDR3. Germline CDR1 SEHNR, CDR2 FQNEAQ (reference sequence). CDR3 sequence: CASSFSAGELFF. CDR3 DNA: TGTGCCAGCAGCTTCAGTGCCGGGGAGCTGTTTTTT. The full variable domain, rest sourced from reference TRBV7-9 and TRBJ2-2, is DTGVSQNPRHKITKRGQNVTFRCDPISEHNRLYWYRQTLGQGPEFLTYFQNEAQLEKSRLLSDRFSAERPKGSFSTLEIQRTEQGDSAMYLCASSFSAGELFFGEGSRLTVL.

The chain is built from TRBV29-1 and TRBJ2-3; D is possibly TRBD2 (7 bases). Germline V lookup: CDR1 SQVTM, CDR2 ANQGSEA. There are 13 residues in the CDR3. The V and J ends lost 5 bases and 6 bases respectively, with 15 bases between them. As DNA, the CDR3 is TGCAGCGTTAGGGGGAGGGGCCCCGATACGCAGTATTTT. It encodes CSVRGRGPDTQYF.

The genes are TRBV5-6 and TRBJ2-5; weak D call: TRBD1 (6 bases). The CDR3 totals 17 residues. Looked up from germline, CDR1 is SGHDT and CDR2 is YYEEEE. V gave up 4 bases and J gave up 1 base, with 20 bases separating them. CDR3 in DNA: TGTGCCAGCAGCCGTATTAAAATGGACAGCCTCCAAGAGACCCAGTACTTC. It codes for CASSRIKMDSLQETQYF.

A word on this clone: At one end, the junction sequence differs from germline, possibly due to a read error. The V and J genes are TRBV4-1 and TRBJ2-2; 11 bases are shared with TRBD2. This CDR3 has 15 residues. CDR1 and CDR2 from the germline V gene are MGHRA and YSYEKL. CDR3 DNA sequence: TGTGCCAGCAGCCCACTAGCGGGAGACACCGGGGAGCTGTTTTTT. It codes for CASSPLAGDTGELFF.

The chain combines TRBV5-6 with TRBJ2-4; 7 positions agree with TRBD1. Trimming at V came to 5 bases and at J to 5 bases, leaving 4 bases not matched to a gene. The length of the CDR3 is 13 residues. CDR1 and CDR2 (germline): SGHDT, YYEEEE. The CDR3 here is CASSSGTENIQYF. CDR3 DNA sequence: TGTGCCAGCAGTTCCGGGACAGAAAACATTCAGTACTTC. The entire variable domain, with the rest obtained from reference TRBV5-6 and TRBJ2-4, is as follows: DAGVTQSPTHLIKTRGQQVTLRCSPKSGHDTVSWYQQALGQGPQFIFQYYEEEERQRGNFPDRFSGHQFPNYSSELNVNALLLGDSALYLCASSSGTENIQYFGAGTRLSVL.

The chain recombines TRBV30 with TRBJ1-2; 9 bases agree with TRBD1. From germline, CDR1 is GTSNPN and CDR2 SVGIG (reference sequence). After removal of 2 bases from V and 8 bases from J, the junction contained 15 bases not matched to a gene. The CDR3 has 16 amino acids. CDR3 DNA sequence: TGTGCCTGGAGTCCCGGGACAGGGAAACAGTCTAGGGGCTACACCTTC. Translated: CAWSPGTGKQSRGYTF.

The CDR3 region is CSVRQGNTGELFF. The CDR3 coding sequence is TGCAGCGTTCGGCAGGGAAACACCGGGGAGCTGTTTTTT. The chain joins TRBV29-1 to TRBJ2-2, with a possible D match to TRBD1 (5 bases). CDR1 is SQVTM and CDR2 is ANQGSEA in the germline V gene. V was cut by 5 bases and J by 2 bases, with 9 bases left in between. The CDR3 is 13 residues long.

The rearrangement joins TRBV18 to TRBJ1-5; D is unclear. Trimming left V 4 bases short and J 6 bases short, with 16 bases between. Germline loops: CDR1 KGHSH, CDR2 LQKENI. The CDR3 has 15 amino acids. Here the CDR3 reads CASSHPRRPGQPQHF. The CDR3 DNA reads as TGTGCCAGCTCACACCCGCGCCGCCCGGGTCAGCCCCAGCATTTT.

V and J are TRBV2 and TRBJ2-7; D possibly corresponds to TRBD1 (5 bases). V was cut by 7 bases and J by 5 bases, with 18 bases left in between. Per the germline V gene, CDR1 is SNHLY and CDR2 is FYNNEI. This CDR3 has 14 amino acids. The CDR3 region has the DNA TGTGCCAGCATTATTCTGCCAGGGCTCAACGAGCAGTACTTC. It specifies CASIILPGLNEQYF. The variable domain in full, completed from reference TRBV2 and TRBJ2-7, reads EPEVTQTPSHQVTQMGQEVILRCVPISNHLYFYWYRQILGQKVEFLVSFYNNEISEKSEIFDDQFSVERPDGSNFTLKIRSTKLEDSAMYFCASIILPGLNEQYFGPGTRLTVT.

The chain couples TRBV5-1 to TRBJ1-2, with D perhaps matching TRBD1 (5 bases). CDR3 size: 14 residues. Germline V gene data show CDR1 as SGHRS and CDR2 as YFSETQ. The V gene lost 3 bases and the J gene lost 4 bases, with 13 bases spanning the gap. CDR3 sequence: CASSSQDHSYGYTF. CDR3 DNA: TGCGCCAGCAGCTCACAGGACCACAGCTATGGCTACACCTTC. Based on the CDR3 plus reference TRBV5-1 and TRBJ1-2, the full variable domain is KAGVTQTPRYLIKTRGQQVTLSCSPISGHRSVSWYQQTPGQGLQFLFEYFSETQRNKGNFPGRFSGRQFSNSRSEMNVSTLELGDSALYLCASSSQDHSYGYTFGSGTRLTVV.

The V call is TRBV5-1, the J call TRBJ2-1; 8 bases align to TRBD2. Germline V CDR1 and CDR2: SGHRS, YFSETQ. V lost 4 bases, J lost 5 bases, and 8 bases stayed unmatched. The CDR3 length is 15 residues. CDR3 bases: TGCGCCAGCAGCCAGCGGGAGTACGGGGACAATGAGCAGTTCTTC. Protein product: CASSQREYGDNEQFF.

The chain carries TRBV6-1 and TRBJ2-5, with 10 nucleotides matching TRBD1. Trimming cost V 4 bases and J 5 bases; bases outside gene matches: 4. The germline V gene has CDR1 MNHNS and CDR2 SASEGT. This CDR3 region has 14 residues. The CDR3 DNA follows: TGTGCCAGCAGTGCAGGGACAGGGGTGGAGACCCAGTACTTC. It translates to CASSAGTGVETQYF.

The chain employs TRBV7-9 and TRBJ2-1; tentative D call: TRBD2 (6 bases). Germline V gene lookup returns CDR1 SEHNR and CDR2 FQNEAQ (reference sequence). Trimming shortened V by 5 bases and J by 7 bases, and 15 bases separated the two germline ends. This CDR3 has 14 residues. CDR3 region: CASSITSSRNEQFF. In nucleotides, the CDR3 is TGTGCCAGCAGCATCACTAGCAGTAGGAATGAGCAGTTCTTC. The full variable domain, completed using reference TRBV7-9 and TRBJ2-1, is DTGVSQNPRHKITKRGQNVTFRCDPISEHNRLYWYRQTLGQGPEFLTYFQNEAQLEKSRLLSDRFSAERPKGSFSTLEIQRTEQGDSAMYLCASSITSSRNEQFFGPGTRLTVL.

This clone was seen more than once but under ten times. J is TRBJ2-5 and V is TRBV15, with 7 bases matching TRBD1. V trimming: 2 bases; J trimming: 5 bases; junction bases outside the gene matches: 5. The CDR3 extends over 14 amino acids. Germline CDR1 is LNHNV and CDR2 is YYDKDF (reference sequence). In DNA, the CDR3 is TGTGCCACCAGCAGAAGACAGGGACCTGAGACCCAGTACTTC. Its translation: CATSRRQGPETQYF.

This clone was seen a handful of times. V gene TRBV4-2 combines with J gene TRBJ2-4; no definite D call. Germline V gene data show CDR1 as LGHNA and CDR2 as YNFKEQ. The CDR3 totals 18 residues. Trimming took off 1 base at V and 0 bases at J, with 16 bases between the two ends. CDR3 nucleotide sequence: TGTGCCAGCAGCCAAGTTCTGACATTCCCTATAGCCAAAAACATTCAGTACTTC. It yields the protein CASSQVLTFPIAKNIQYF.

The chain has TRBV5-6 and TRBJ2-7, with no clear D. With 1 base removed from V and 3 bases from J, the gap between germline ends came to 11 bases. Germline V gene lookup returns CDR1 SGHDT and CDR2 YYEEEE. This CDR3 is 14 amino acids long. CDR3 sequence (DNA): TGTGCCAGCAGCTTGCTAGGCTCGATCTACGAGCAGTACTTC. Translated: CASSLLGSIYEQYF.

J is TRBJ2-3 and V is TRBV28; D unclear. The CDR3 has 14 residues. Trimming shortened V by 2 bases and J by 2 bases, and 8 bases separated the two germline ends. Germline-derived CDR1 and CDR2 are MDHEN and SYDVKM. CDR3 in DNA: TGTGCCAGCAGTTTACAGGTCGCCACAGATACGCAGTATTTT. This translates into CASSLQVATDTQYF.

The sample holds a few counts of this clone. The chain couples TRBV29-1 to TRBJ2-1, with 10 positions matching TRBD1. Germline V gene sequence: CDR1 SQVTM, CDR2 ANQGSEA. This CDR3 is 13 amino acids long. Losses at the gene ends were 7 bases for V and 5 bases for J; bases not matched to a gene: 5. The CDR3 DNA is TGCAGCGCATCCGGGACAGGGGACAATGAGCAGTTCTTC. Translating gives CSASGTGDNEQFF.

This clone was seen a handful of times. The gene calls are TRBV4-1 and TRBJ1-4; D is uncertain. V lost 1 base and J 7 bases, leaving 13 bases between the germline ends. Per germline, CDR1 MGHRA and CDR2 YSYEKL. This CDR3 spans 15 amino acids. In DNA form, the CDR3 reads TGCGCCAGCAGCCAAGCCCCGGGAGAGGGTGAAAAACTGTTTTTT. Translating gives CASSQAPGEGEKLFF.

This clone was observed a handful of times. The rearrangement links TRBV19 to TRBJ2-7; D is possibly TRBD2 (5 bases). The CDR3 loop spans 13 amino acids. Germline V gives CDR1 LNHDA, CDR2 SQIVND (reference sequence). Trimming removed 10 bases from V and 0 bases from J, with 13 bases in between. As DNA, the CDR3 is TGTGCCACTACGGACTCGCACTCCTACGAGCAGTACTTC. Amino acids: CATTDSHSYEQYF. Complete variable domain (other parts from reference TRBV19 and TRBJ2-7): DGGITQSPKYLFRKEGQNVTLSCEQNLNHDAMYWYRQDPGQGLRLIYYSQIVNDFQKGDIAEGYSVSREKKESFPLTVTSAQKNPTAFYLCATTDSHSYEQYFGPGTRLTVT.

This CDR3 reads CASIPWGAETQYF. For the CDR3, the DNA is TGTGCCAGCATCCCTTGGGGGGCTGAGACCCAGTACTTC. The rearrangement uses TRBV5-6 and TRBJ2-5, with D perhaps given as TRBD1 or TRBD2 (6 bases each). Looked up from germline, CDR1 is SGHDT and CDR2 is YYEEEE. The V end was cut by 6 bases, the J end by 5 bases, with 14 bases between. The length of the CDR3 is 13 residues.

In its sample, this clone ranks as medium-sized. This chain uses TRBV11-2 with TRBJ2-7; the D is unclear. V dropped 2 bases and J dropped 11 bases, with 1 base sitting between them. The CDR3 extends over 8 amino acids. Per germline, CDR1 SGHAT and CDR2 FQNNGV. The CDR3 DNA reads TGTGCCAGCAGCTTAAAGTACTTC. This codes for CASSLKYF.

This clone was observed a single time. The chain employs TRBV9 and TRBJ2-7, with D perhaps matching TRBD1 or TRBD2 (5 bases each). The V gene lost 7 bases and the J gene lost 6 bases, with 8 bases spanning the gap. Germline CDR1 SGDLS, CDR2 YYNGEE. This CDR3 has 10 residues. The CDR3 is CASGGSEQYF. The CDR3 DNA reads TGTGCCAGCGGGGGATCCGAGCAGTACTTC.

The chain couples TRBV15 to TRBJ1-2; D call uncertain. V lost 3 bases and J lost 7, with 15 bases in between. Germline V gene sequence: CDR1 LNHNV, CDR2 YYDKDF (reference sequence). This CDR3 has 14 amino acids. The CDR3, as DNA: TGTGCCACCAGCAGCCCTTATGGGGAGCGTGGCTACACCTTC. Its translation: CATSSPYGERGYTF.